One sample yielded the 26 T cell receptor beta chains listed below, sequenced in a study of T cells after yellow fever vaccination. In TCRdb, the 5' RACE reads were re-called with MiXCR into one record per CDR3 protein. Among some 160,000 distinct CDR3 sequences, roughly 9% were seen once, and the ten largest hold 35% to 40%. The material sequenced was CD8+ T cells sorted from PBMCs, taken 45 days after the yellow fever booster vaccination. The receptors originated from a man in his late teens or twenties who received the YFV17D yellow fever vaccine.

There are a few counts of this clonotype. CDR3 DNA: TGTGCCAGCAGAAATATCAGGGACACCGGGGAGCTGTTTTTT. Protein sequence: CASRNIRDTGELFF. The chain couples TRBV6-2 or TRBV6-3 to TRBJ2-2; a weak D match, TRBD1 (5 bases). This CDR3 comprises 14 residues. The ends were cut back, 6 bases at V and 3 bases at J, with 11 bases in the middle. The germline CDR1 and CDR2 sequences are MNHEY and SVGEGT.

This clonotype turned up a few times. The J gene is TRBJ1-2, the V gene TRBV5-1, with 7 bases fitting TRBD1. Looked up from germline, CDR1 is SGHRS and CDR2 is YFSETQ. V trimming: 4 bases; J trimming: 5 bases; junction bases outside the gene matches: 11. This CDR3 region has 15 residues. CDR3 DNA: TGCGCCAGCAGCAACTCCGGGACAGAGATTTATGGCTACACCTTC. Residues: CASSNSGTEIYGYTF.

The chain couples TRBV19 to TRBJ1-1; D unresolved. Germline CDR1 LNHDA, CDR2 SQIVND (reference sequence). The CDR3 has 13 residues. Trimming pared 3 bases from V and 4 bases from J, leaving 9 bases between. As DNA, the CDR3 is TGTGCCAGTAGTATCAGTTTGGGCACTGAAGCTTTCTTT. Its protein is CASSISLGTEAFF.

This clonotype was picked up a small number of times. The chain joins TRBV4-1 to TRBJ1-5; D uncertain. V lost 1 base to trimming and J lost 2 bases, with 12 bases between them. From germline, CDR1 is MGHRA and CDR2 YSYEKL. The CDR3 loop spans 16 amino acids. The CDR3, as DNA: TGCGCCAGCAGCCAAGTCGACAATTTGGGCAATCAGCCCCAGCATTTT. It specifies CASSQVDNLGNQPQHF.

The chain uses TRBV4-1 and TRBJ2-7; tentatively, D is TRBD2 (6 bases). Germline V gene data show CDR1 as MGHRA and CDR2 as YSYEKL. V was shortened by 5 bases and J by 7 bases, with 18 bases between the two germline ends. This CDR3 spans 14 amino acids. The CDR3 bases are TGCGCCAGCAGCTTGGGGCCCTTAGGGAGGGAGCAGTACTTC. The encoded protein is CASSLGPLGREQYF.

This clonotype showed up just a few times. The gene calls are TRBV6-1 and TRBJ2-7, with D possibly matching TRBD2 (5 bases). V was cut by 4 bases and J by 4 bases, with 8 bases left in between. The CDR3 loop spans 12 amino acids. CDR1 is MNHNS, CDR2 SASEGT, per germline. This CDR3 is CASSVGGYEQYF. The CDR3 coding sequence is TGTGCCAGCAGTGTTGGAGGATACGAGCAGTACTTC.

This chain connects TRBV20-1 to TRBJ1-6, with D maybe TRBD1 (5 bases). Trimming removed 5 bases from V and 0 bases from J, with 11 bases in between. Germline CDR1 DFQATT, CDR2 SNEGSKA (reference sequence). The CDR3 runs 15 residues. The CDR3 nucleotides are TGCAGTGCTTCGTTGACAGACTCCTATAATTCACCCCTCCACTTT. Translated: CSASLTDSYNSPLHF.

The chain combines TRBV19 with TRBJ1-2; no clear D. Germline CDR1 is LNHDA and CDR2 is SQIVND (reference sequence). The CDR3 is 12 amino acids. V was pared by 8 bases and J by 1 base, with 8 bases between. Here the CDR3 DNA reads TGTGCCAGTCGGAAAGATAACTATGGCTACACCTTC. This translates into CASRKDNYGYTF.

The rearrangement links TRBV7-9 to TRBJ2-5, with D perhaps TRBD2 (5 bases). The CDR3 loop spans 15 amino acids. Germline-derived CDR1 and CDR2 are SEHNR and FQNEAQ (reference sequence). Trimming took 4 bases from V and 3 from J, leaving 15 bases between them. Here the CDR3 reads CASSSTGIRKETQYF. CDR3 in DNA: TGTGCCAGCAGCTCCACCGGGATCAGGAAAGAGACCCAGTACTTC.

This clonotype was counted a few times. The chain uses TRBV7-9 and TRBJ2-1, with unresolved D. Trimming pared 5 bases from V and 10 bases from J, leaving 18 bases between. This CDR3 has 14 amino acids. CDR1 SEHNR and CDR2 FQNEAQ come from the germline V gene (reference sequence). CDR3: CASSPLVSSREQFF. As DNA, the CDR3 is TGTGCCAGCAGCCCCCTGGTGTCGAGCAGGGAGCAGTTCTTC.

The chain couples TRBV7-9 to TRBJ2-3, with D unresolved. V lost 0 bases, J lost 3 bases, and 7 bases lay in between. Germline V gene data show CDR1 as SEHNR and CDR2 as FQNEAQ (reference sequence). The CDR3 is 14 residues long. The CDR3 sequence: CASSLAAVTDTQYF. Here the CDR3 DNA reads TGTGCCAGCAGCTTAGCTGCAGTGACAGATACGCAGTATTTT.

The J gene is TRBJ2-2, the V gene TRBV6-1; TRBD1 agrees at 11 bases. Germline V gene data show CDR1 as MNHNS and CDR2 as SASEGT. CDR3 length: 21 amino acids. V gave up 4 bases and J gave up 7 bases; unmatched junction bases: 23. The CDR3 DNA sequence: TGTGCCAGCAGTGGAGACCAGGACAGGGGGCTAGAATACCCGAACGTCGGGGAGCTGTTTTTT. It codes for CASSGDQDRGLEYPNVGELFF.

This clonotype turned up a few times. The chain combines TRBV6-5 with TRBJ2-1; 8 nucleotides agree with TRBD2. The J segment lost 8 bases and the V segment lost 6 bases, leaving 9 bases of the junction unmatched. CDR1 and CDR2 from the germline V gene are MNHEY and SVGAGI. The CDR3 runs to 14 residues. The CDR3 DNA reads TGTGCCAGCAGCCCCGGGGGGGCCAGGGATGAGCAGTTCTTC. Its protein is CASSPGGARDEQFF.

The genes are TRBV15 and TRBJ1-1, with TRBD1 matching over 9 bases. Losses at the gene ends were 0 bases for V and 1 base for J; bases not matched to a gene: 9. This CDR3 has 18 amino acids. Germline values: CDR1 LNHNV, CDR2 YYDKDF (reference sequence). The CDR3: CATSRDGDRVLGNTEAFF. The CDR3 DNA reads as TGTGCCACCAGCAGAGATGGGGACAGGGTGCTGGGGAACACTGAAGCTTTCTTT.

The chain links TRBV27 to TRBJ2-7, with D perhaps matching TRBD1 (5 bases). Looked up from germline, CDR1 is MNHEY and CDR2 is SMNVEV (reference sequence). This CDR3 comprises 15 residues. V was trimmed by 2 bases and J by 4 bases, leaving 15 bases between them. CDR3 in DNA: TGTGCCAGCAGTTTAATGGGTGGGGCTGAATACGAGCAGTACGTC. Its protein is CASSLMGGAEYEQYV.

This clonotype appeared many times. The rearrangement links TRBV7-3 to TRBJ2-3; no clear D gene. Germline lookup yields CDR1 SGHTA and CDR2 FQGTGA. V dropped 4 bases and J dropped 0 bases, with 5 bases sitting between them. This CDR3 has 13 residues. The CDR3 DNA follows: TGTGCCAGCAGCTCCGAAAGCACAGATACGCAGTATTTT. This codes for CASSSESTDTQYF.

This clonotype was detected only a few times. The J gene is TRBJ1-2, the V gene TRBV24-1, with 9 bases that match TRBD1. The germline CDR1 and CDR2 sequences are KGHDR and SFDVKD. The CDR3 is 15 residues long. The V and J ends lost 4 bases and 5 bases, in that order; junction bases with no gene match: 7. DNA of the CDR3: TGTGCCACCAGTGACGACAGGGGGAGTGGGTATGGCTACACCTTC. Amino acids: CATSDDRGSGYGYTF.

The chain joins TRBV7-6 to TRBJ2-5, with TRBD2 as a possible D gene (6 bases). This CDR3 contains 14 residues. Germline loops: CDR1 SGHVS, CDR2 FNYEAQ. The V gene lost 2 bases and the J gene lost 5 bases, with 12 bases spanning the gap. The CDR3 sequence is CASSLRSREETQYF. The CDR3 nucleotides read TGTGCCAGCAGCTTAAGAAGCCGGGAGGAGACCCAGTACTTC.

This clonotype was found a few times. The DNA of the CDR3 is TGTGCCAGCAGCTTCTATCCTGGGCAGGATCCAGAACGTGGCTACACCTTC. Translating gives CASSFYPGQDPERGYTF. This sequence joins TRBV7-9 and TRBJ1-2, with D unresolved. Germline V gene sequence: CDR1 SEHNR, CDR2 FQNEAQ (reference sequence). The V and J ends lost 3 bases and 7 bases respectively, with 24 bases between them. The CDR3 has 17 amino acids.

V is TRBV25-1 and J is TRBJ2-3, with 7 bases fitting TRBD2. The V gene's germline CDR1 is MGHDK and CDR2 SYGVNS. CDR3 length: 17 residues. Losses at the gene ends were 6 bases for V and 0 bases for J; bases not matched to a gene: 12. For the CDR3, the DNA is TGTGCCAGCAGCCCTCGGCGGGGGTTGACTAGCACAGATACGCAGTATTTT. This codes for CASSPRRGLTSTDTQYF. Filled out from reference TRBV25-1 and TRBJ2-3, the complete variable domain reads EADIYQTPRYLVIGTGKKITLECSQTMGHDKMYWYQQDPGMELHLIHYSYGVNSTEKGDLSSESTVSRIRTEHFPLTLESARPSHTSQYLCASSPRRGLTSTDTQYFGPGTRLTVL.

This clonotype was seen more than once but under ten times. J is TRBJ1-4 and V is TRBV29-1; the D is unclear. Germline assignment: CDR1 SQVTM and CDR2 ANQGSEA. This CDR3 spans 11 amino acids. Trimming stripped 5 bases from V and 7 bases from J, with 8 bases between. The DNA of the CDR3 is TGCAGCGTTTTAGTGGGTGAAAAACTGTTTTTT. It yields the protein CSVLVGEKLFF.

The rearrangement links TRBV7-9 to TRBJ2-1; 8 bases map to TRBD1. The CDR3 consists of 12 residues. The junction had 4 bases not matched to a gene; V was cut back by 8 bases and J by 7 bases. Germline V gene sequence: CDR1 SEHNR, CDR2 FQNEAQ (reference sequence). CDR3 DNA sequence: TGTGCCAGCCAGGACAGGGTTAATGAGCAGTTCTTC. Translation gives CASQDRVNEQFF.

This clonotype turned up a few times. J is TRBJ2-5 and V is TRBV20-1; D tentatively reads TRBD1 or TRBD2 (5 bases each). Germline values: CDR1 DFQATT, CDR2 SNEGSKA (reference sequence). This CDR3 comprises 11 residues. CDR3 sequence: CSAIWGETQYF. The DNA of the CDR3 is TGCAGCGCCATCTGGGGGGAGACCCAGTACTTC.

V gene TRBV7-2 combines with J gene TRBJ2-5, with D possibly being TRBD2 (5 bases). The germline gives CDR1 SGHTA, CDR2 FQGNSA. The CDR3 has 14 amino acids. The V end lost 2 bases, the J end lost 5 bases, and 12 bases lay between the germline ends. CDR3 loop: CASSLLIERETQYF. DNA of the CDR3: TGTGCCAGCAGCTTATTAATAGAGCGGGAGACCCAGTACTTC.

This clonotype was counted at least ten times. This chain connects TRBV6-2 or TRBV6-3 to TRBJ2-6; D not certain. The V end lost 2 bases, the J end lost 0 bases, and 5 bases lay between the germline ends. This CDR3 comprises 15 residues. Germline CDR1 reads MNHEY; CDR2 reads SVGEGT. CDR3 sequence: CASSYTVSGANVLTF. CDR3 coding DNA: TGTGCCAGCAGTTACACGGTCTCTGGGGCCAACGTCCTGACTTTC.

The sample holds a few counts of this clonotype. The chain employs TRBV5-4 and TRBJ2-3, with TRBD2 matching 11 bases. V lost 2 bases to trimming and J lost 5 bases; unmatched junction nucleotides: 4. Germline loops: CDR1 SGHNT, CDR2 YYREEE (reference sequence). The CDR3 runs to 15 residues. CDR3 nucleotide sequence: TGTGCCAGCAGCTTTAGCGGGGGGGCCCAAGATACGCAGTATTTT. Translated, it gives CASSFSGGAQDTQYF.